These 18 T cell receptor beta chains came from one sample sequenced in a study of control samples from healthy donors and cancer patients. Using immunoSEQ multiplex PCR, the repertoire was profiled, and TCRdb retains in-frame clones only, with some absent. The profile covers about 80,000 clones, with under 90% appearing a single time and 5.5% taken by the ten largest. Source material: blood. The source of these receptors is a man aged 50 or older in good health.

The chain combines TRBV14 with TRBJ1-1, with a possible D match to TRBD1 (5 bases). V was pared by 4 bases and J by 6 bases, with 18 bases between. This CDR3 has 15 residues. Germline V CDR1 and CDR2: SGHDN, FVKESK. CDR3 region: CASSLGDGGRAEAFF. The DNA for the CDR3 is TGTGCCAGCAGCCTGGGGGACGGGGGAAGGGCTGAAGCTTTCTTT.

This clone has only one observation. CDR3: CASSAGSFNTEAFF. CDR3 nucleotides: TGTGCCAGCAGTGCCGGGAGTTTCAACACTGAAGCTTTCTTT. The genes are TRBV2 and TRBJ1-1, with D unclear. V gave up 4 bases and J gave up 2 bases, with 11 bases separating them. CDR3 length: 14 residues. The germline gives CDR1 SNHLY, CDR2 FYNNEI.

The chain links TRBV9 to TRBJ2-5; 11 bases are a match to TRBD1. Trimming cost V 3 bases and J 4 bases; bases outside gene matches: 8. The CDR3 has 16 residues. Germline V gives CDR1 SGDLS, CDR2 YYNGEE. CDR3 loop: CASSASGTGGRETQYF. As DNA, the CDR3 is TGTGCCAGCAGCGCTTCCGGGACAGGGGGTCGAGAGACCCAGTACTTC.

This CDR3 is CASSAQQGAASNEQFF. Written as DNA, the CDR3 is TGTGCCAGCAGCGCACAACAGGGTGCCGCGTCGAATGAGCAGTTCTTC. V usage is TRBV9 and J usage is TRBJ2-1; D may be TRBD1 (6 bases). Germline V gene data show CDR1 as SGDLS and CDR2 as YYNGEE. Trimming cost V 3 bases and J 7 bases, with 20 bases left between them. CDR3 length equals 16 residues.

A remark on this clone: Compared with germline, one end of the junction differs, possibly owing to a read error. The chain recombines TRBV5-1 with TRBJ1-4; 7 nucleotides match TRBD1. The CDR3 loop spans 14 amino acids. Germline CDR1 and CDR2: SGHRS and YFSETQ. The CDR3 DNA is TGCGCCAGCAGCTTGGGACAGGGCAATGGAAAACTGTTTTTT. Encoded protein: CASSLGQGNGKLFF.

The DNA of the CDR3 is TGTGCCAGCAGTCCCGCCGGCCATAACACAGATACGCAGTATTTT. Translated, it gives CASSPAGHNTDTQYF. The chain carries TRBV2 and TRBJ2-3; D unresolved. This CDR3 is 15 amino acids long. The germline CDR1 and CDR2 sequences are SNHLY and FYNNEI. Trimming removed 5 bases from V and 2 bases from J, with 14 bases in between.

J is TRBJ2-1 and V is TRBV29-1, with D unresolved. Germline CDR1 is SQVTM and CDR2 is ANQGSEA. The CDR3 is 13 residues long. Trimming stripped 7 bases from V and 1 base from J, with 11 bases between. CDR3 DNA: TGCAGCGCACCCGAAGTTTCCTACAATGAGCAGTTCTTC. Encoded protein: CSAPEVSYNEQFF.

In DNA form, the CDR3 reads TGTGCCACCAGCAGAGATACCCCTCTTAGTAAGGCTGGAAACACCATATATTTT. Its translation is CATSRDTPLSKAGNTIYF. The chain joins TRBV15 to TRBJ1-3; D not certain. The CDR3 consists of 18 residues. Germline V gene data show CDR1 as LNHNV and CDR2 as YYDKDF (reference sequence). Deletions cut 0 bases from V and 2 bases from J, with 17 bases between.

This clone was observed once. The CDR3 reads CASSLRGQAQGSSYEQYF. The CDR3 DNA follows: TGTGCCAGCAGCTTAAGGGGACAGGCTCAAGGGTCCAGCTACGAGCAGTACTTC. The rearrangement uses TRBV27 and TRBJ2-7; the match to TRBD1 covers 8 bases. With V trimmed by 6 bases and J by 3 bases, 19 bases remained unmatched. The CDR3 contains 18 residues. Per germline, CDR1 MNHEY and CDR2 SMNVEV (reference sequence).

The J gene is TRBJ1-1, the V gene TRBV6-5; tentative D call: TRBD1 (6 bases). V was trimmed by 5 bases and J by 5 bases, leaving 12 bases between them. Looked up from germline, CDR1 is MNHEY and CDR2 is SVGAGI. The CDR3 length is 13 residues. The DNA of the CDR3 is TGTGCCAGCAGTCAGGGGAGGGGGACTGAAGCTTTCTTT. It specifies CASSQGRGTEAFF.

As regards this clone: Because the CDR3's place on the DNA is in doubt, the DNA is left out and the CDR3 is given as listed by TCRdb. CDR3 sequence reads: CATSDTVGSGTRKFF. The J gene is TRBJ2-1, the V gene TRBV24-1. The CDR3 is 15 residues long, counting both termini. CDR1 and CDR2 from the germline V gene are KGHDR and SFDVKD.

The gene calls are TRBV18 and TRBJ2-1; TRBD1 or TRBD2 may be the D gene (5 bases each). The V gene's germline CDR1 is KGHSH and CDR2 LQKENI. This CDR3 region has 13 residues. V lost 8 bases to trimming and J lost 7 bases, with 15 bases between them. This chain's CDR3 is CASGTGTRNEQFF. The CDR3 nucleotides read TGTGCCAGCGGCACCGGGACGAGAAATGAGCAGTTCTTC.

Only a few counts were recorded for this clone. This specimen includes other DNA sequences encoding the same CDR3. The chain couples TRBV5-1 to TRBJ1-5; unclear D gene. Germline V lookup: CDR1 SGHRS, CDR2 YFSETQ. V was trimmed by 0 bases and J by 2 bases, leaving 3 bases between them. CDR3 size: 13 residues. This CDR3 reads CASSLAGNQPQHF. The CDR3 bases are TGCGCCAGCAGCTTGGCCGGCAATCAGCCCCAGCATTTT.

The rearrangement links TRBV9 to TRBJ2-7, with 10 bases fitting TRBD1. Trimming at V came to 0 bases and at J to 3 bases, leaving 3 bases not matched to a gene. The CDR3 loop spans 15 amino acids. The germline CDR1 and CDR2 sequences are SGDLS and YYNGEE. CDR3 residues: CASSVGGTGDYEQYF. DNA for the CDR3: TGTGCCAGCAGCGTAGGGGGGACAGGGGACTACGAGCAGTACTTC.

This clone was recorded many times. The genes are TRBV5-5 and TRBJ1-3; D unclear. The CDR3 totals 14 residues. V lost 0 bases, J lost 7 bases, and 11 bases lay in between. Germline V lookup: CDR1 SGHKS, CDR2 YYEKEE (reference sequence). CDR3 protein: CASSLEPSWNTIYF. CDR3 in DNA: TGTGCCAGCAGCTTGGAACCCTCCTGGAACACCATATATTTT. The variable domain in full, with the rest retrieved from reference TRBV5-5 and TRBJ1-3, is DAGVTQSPTHLIKTRGQQVTLRCSPISGHKSVSWYQQVLGQGPQFIFQYYEKEERGRGNFPDRFSARQFPNYSSELNVNALLLGDSALYLCASSLEPSWNTIYFGEGSWLTVV.

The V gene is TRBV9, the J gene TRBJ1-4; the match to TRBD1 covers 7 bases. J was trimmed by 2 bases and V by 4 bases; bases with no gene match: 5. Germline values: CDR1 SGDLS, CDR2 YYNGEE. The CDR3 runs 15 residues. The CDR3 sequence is CASSRTQGTNEKLFF. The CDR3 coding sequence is TGTGCCAGCAGCCGGACACAGGGGACTAATGAAAAACTGTTTTTT.

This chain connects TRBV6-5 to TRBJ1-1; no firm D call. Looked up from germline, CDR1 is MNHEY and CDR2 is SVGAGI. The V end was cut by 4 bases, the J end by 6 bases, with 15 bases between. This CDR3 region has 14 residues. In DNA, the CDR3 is TGTGCCAGCAGTTTCACACATGGGGTTCCTGAAGCTTTCTTT. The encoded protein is CASSFTHGVPEAFF.

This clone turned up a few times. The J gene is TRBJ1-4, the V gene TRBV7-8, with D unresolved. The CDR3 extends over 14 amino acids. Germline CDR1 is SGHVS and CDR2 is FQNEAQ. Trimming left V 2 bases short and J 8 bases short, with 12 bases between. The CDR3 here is CASSLNRRREKLFF. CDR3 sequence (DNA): TGTGCCAGCAGCTTAAACCGGAGAAGGGAAAAACTGTTTTTT. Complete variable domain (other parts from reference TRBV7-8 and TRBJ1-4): GAGVSQSPRYKVAKRGQDVALRCDPISGHVSLFWYQQALGQGPEFLTYFQNEAQLDKSGLPSDRFFAERPEGSVSTLKIQRTQQEDSAVYLCASSLNRRREKLFFGSGTQLSVL.